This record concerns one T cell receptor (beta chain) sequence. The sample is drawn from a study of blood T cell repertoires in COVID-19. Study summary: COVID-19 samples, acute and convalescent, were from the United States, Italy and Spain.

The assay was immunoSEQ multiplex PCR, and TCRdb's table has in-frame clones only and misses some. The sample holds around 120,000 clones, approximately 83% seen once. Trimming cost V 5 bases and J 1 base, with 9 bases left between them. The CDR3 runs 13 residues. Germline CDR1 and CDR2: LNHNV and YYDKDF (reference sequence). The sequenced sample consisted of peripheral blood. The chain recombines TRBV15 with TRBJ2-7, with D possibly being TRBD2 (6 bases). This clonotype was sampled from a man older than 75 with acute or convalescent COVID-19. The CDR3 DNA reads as TGTGCCACCAGCTGGGGACTTTCCTACGAGCAGTACTTC. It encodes CATSWGLSYEQYF.